Listed below are T cell receptor beta chains from one sample, sequenced in a study of blood T cells in healthy people across ages. In TCRdb, the 5' RACE reads were re-called with MiXCR into one record per CDR3 protein. The sample lists some 710,000 distinct CDR3 sequences, more than 35% occurring once. Input material: blood. The receptors originated from a man older than 75 in good health. Both conserved end residues are part of each CDR3. The order of the fields is J gene, clone size, D gene, V gene, CDR3 DNA, CDR3 protein. D genes are given only for firm matches. Where a row states a size, it is once, few, many or the class of an expanded clone; other rows omit it.

j_gene: TRBJ2-1
abundance: .
d_gene: .
v_gene: TRBV6-5
CDR3nt: TGTGCCAGCAGTGTTGGACAAACCTACAATGAGCAGTTCTTC
CDR3aa: CASSVGQTYNEQFF

j_gene: TRBJ2-3
abundance: many
d_gene: .
v_gene: TRBV15
CDR3nt: TGTGCCACCAGCGGACGTCCCACAGATACGCAGTATTTT
CDR3aa: CATSGRPTDTQYF

j_gene: TRBJ1-5
abundance: .
d_gene: .
v_gene: TRBV6-6
CDR3nt: TGTGCCGGCAGCTCAGCAGGTTCCAATCAGCCCCAGCATTTT
CDR3aa: CAGSSAGSNQPQHF

j_gene: TRBJ1-2
abundance: .
d_gene: TRBD1
v_gene: TRBV7-3
CDR3nt: TGTGCCAGCAGCTTAACCCACGCCGGGACAGGGCATGGCTACACCTTC
CDR3aa: CASSLTHAGTGHGYTF

j_gene: TRBJ2-7
abundance: .
d_gene: .
v_gene: TRBV28
CDR3nt: TGTGCCAGCAGGACGAGCGCGGGTTCCTACGAGCAGTACTTC
CDR3aa: CASRTSAGSYEQYF

j_gene: TRBJ2-7
abundance: few
d_gene: .
v_gene: TRBV28
CDR3nt: TGTGCCAGCAGCATCCCGGGGGAAGGCGAGCAGTACTTC
CDR3aa: CASSIPGEGEQYF

j_gene: TRBJ1-4
abundance: .
d_gene: .
v_gene: TRBV4-3
CDR3nt: TGCGCCAGCAGCCCTTACCATTGGGGACTCGGAGTGGGGAACGACGCTAATGAAGAACTGTTTTTT
CDR3aa: CASSPYHWGLGVGNDANEELFF

j_gene: TRBJ2-2
abundance: once
d_gene: TRBD1
v_gene: TRBV7-2
CDR3nt: TGTGCCAGCAGCTCAGCCCCGGGACAGGGGGCCGGGGAGCTGTTTTTT
CDR3aa: CASSSAPGQGAGELFF

j_gene: TRBJ2-5
abundance: once
d_gene: TRBD2
v_gene: TRBV20-1
CDR3nt: TGCAGTGCTAGGACTAGCGGGAGTAAAGAGACCCGGTACTTC
CDR3aa: CSARTSGSKETRYF

j_gene: TRBJ2-7
abundance: .
d_gene: TRBD2
v_gene: TRBV13
CDR3nt: TGTGCCAGCAGCTTAGTGTATAGCGGGAGCGGTGAGCAGTACTTC
CDR3aa: CASSLVYSGSGEQYF

j_gene: TRBJ2-1
abundance: few
d_gene: .
v_gene: TRBV5-1
CDR3nt: TGCGCCAGCAGCTTGGTAAAGGGGGACAATGAGCAGTTCTTC
CDR3aa: CASSLVKGDNEQFF

j_gene: TRBJ1-4
abundance: once
d_gene: TRBD1
v_gene: TRBV6-6
CDR3nt: TGTGCCAGCAGGGACAGGGGGCTTGCTAATGAAAAACTGTTTTTT
CDR3aa: CASRDRGLANEKLFF

j_gene: TRBJ2-7
abundance: many
d_gene: .
v_gene: TRBV4-2
CDR3nt: TGTGCCAGCAGCCAAGCTACCTCCTACGAGCAGTACTTC
CDR3aa: CASSQATSYEQYF

j_gene: TRBJ2-5
abundance: many
d_gene: .
v_gene: TRBV28
CDR3nt: TGTGCCAGCAGTTTGAAAACTGGATTAGGGTACTTC
CDR3aa: CASSLKTGLGYF

j_gene: TRBJ2-5
abundance: .
d_gene: .
v_gene: TRBV28
CDR3nt: TGTGTCAGCAGTGTACCAGGGGACACTCAAGAGACCCAGTACTTC
CDR3aa: CVSSVPGDTQETQYF

j_gene: TRBJ2-1
abundance: few
d_gene: .
v_gene: TRBV20-1
CDR3nt: TGCAGTGCTAGCCGGTCGCGGGGCTCCTACAATGAGCAGTTCTTC
CDR3aa: CSASRSRGSYNEQFF

j_gene: TRBJ2-1
abundance: .
d_gene: TRBD2
v_gene: TRBV7-3
CDR3nt: TGTGCCAGCAGCTTACATGGGACTAGCGGTCGGGAGACCCAGTTCTTC
CDR3aa: CASSLHGTSGRETQFF

j_gene: TRBJ1-2
abundance: .
d_gene: TRBD1
v_gene: TRBV6-6
CDR3nt: TGTGCCAGCAGTCCAAGAACAGGGGAAGCTAACTATGGCTACACCTTC
CDR3aa: CASSPRTGEANYGYTF

j_gene: TRBJ2-7
abundance: .
d_gene: TRBD1
v_gene: TRBV28
CDR3nt: TGTGCCAGCAGGGGGGACAGGCGGTTGTACGAGCAGTACTTC
CDR3aa: CASRGDRRLYEQYF

j_gene: TRBJ1-4
abundance: once
d_gene: .
v_gene: TRBV29-1
CDR3nt: TGCAGCGTTAAAAAGGGGGTGGGTGAAAAACTGTTTTTT
CDR3aa: CSVKKGVGEKLFF

j_gene: TRBJ1-6
abundance: .
d_gene: .
v_gene: TRBV6-1
CDR3nt: TGTGCCAGCGGGGGGGGGAGAAAAAGCTCCTATAATTCACCCCTCCACTTT
CDR3aa: CASGGGRKSSYNSPLHF

j_gene: TRBJ2-1
abundance: few
d_gene: TRBD2
v_gene: TRBV5-1
CDR3nt: TGCGCCAGCAGCTCTGACACTAGCGGGAGTGGTAAGAATGAGCAGTTCTTC
CDR3aa: CASSSDTSGSGKNEQFF

j_gene: TRBJ2-1
abundance: .
d_gene: .
v_gene: TRBV20-1
CDR3nt: TGCAGTGCTAGAGATACAGGGCCGGTACCAGAGACCCAGTTCTTC
CDR3aa: CSARDTGPVPETQFF

j_gene: TRBJ2-1
abundance: .
d_gene: .
v_gene: TRBV5-1
CDR3nt: TGCGCCAGCAGCTATCCATCGATAGATGAGCAGTTCTTC
CDR3aa: CASSYPSIDEQFF

j_gene: TRBJ2-3
abundance: .
d_gene: TRBD2
v_gene: TRBV20-1
CDR3nt: TGCAGTGCGGCGGGAGAGGGGACAGATACGCAGTATTTT
CDR3aa: CSAAGEGTDTQYF

j_gene: TRBJ2-5
abundance: few
d_gene: TRBD1
v_gene: TRBV4-3
CDR3nt: TGCGCCAGCAGCCAGCTCGGACAGGGGACTCGGAATGAGCAGTACTTC
CDR3aa: CASSQLGQGTRNEQYF

j_gene: TRBJ2-3
abundance: .
d_gene: TRBD2
v_gene: TRBV2
CDR3nt: TGTGCCAGCAGGACTAGCGGGTATAGCACAGATACGCAGTATTTT
CDR3aa: CASRTSGYSTDTQYF

j_gene: TRBJ2-7
abundance: many
d_gene: .
v_gene: TRBV14
CDR3nt: TGTGCCAGCAGCCAAGTGACACCCGGTTACGAGCAGTACTTC
CDR3aa: CASSQVTPGYEQYF

j_gene: TRBJ2-3
abundance: .
d_gene: .
v_gene: TRBV7-2
CDR3nt: TGTGCCTGCAGCTTACAATCTAGCACAGATACGCAGTATTTT
CDR3aa: CACSLQSSTDTQYF

j_gene: TRBJ2-1
abundance: .
d_gene: .
v_gene: TRBV12-3/TRBV12-4
CDR3nt: TGTGCCAGCAGTTTGTTGGGGACACCCTACAATGAGCAGTTCTTC
CDR3aa: CASSLLGTPYNEQFF

j_gene: TRBJ1-4
abundance: .
d_gene: .
v_gene: TRBV12-3/TRBV12-4
CDR3nt: TGTGCCAGCAGCCGACACGGTGCAGCTAATGAAAAACTGTTTTTT
CDR3aa: CASSRHGAANEKLFF

j_gene: TRBJ2-7
abundance: once
d_gene: TRBD2
v_gene: TRBV30
CDR3nt: TGTGCCTGGAGTGGACTAGCGGGCAGGGGCGAGCAGTACTTC
CDR3aa: CAWSGLAGRGEQYF

j_gene: TRBJ2-3
abundance: .
d_gene: TRBD2
v_gene: TRBV7-2
CDR3nt: TGTGCCAGCAGTAGCGGGAGTAGCGGCACAGATACGCAGTATTTT
CDR3aa: CASSSGSSGTDTQYF

j_gene: TRBJ2-1
abundance: .
d_gene: TRBD2
v_gene: TRBV12-3/TRBV12-4
CDR3nt: TGTGCCAGCACCCTCCTAGCGGGGGGTACTTGGGGTGAGCAGTTCTTC
CDR3aa: CASTLLAGGTWGEQFF

j_gene: TRBJ2-5
abundance: .
d_gene: TRBD1
v_gene: TRBV6-1
CDR3nt: TGTGCCAGCAGTGACCCCGGGACAGGGGCGGCAGAGACCCAGTACTTC
CDR3aa: CASSDPGTGAAETQYF

j_gene: TRBJ2-1
abundance: .
d_gene: .
v_gene: TRBV7-3
CDR3nt: TGTGCCAGCAGCCCTGGGGGGCTGAATGAGCAGTTCTTC
CDR3aa: CASSPGGLNEQFF

j_gene: TRBJ2-7
abundance: .
d_gene: .
v_gene: TRBV29-1
CDR3nt: TGCAGCGTCGTCTTTGCCCTGACTAGGAGCTCCTACGAGCAGTACTTC
CDR3aa: CSVVFALTRSSYEQYF